Listed below are T cell receptor beta chains from one sample, sequenced in a study of cytomegalovirus exposure and HLA in healthy donors. TCRdb keeps only in-frame clones here, not all; method: immunoSEQ multiplex PCR. The sample consists of 100,000 to 150,000 clones, approximately 89% of them appearing once. The specimen sequenced was PBMCs. These receptors were obtained from a woman under 30 in good health and CMV-seronegative. The CDR3 runs from the conserved cysteine through the conserved F or W. Each record gives: J gene, D gene, V gene, clone size, CDR3 DNA, CDR3 protein. D genes are given only for firm matches. Rows give clone size only sometimes, using once, few, many, or a class for an expanded clone.

j_call: TRBJ2-7
d_call: -
v_call: TRBV5-1
clone_size: once
cdr3_nt: TGCGCCAGCAGGATGGACACCTACGAGCAGTACTTC
cdr3_aa: CASRMDTYEQYF

j_call: TRBJ1-6
d_call: -
v_call: TRBV6-6
clone_size: -
cdr3_nt: TGTGCCAGCGGGATTGGGGGGAATAATTCACCCCTCCACTTT
cdr3_aa: CASGIGGNNSPLHF

j_call: TRBJ2-3
d_call: -
v_call: TRBV2
clone_size: -
cdr3_nt: TGTGCCAGCAGTCTAGGCCCAGATACGCAGTATTTT
cdr3_aa: CASSLGPDTQYF

j_call: TRBJ2-7
d_call: -
v_call: TRBV4-1
clone_size: -
cdr3_nt: TGCGCCAGCAGCCAAGTCAGGGGCGACTACGAGCAGTACTTC
cdr3_aa: CASSQVRGDYEQYF

j_call: TRBJ1-2
d_call: -
v_call: TRBV5-1
clone_size: few
cdr3_nt: TGCGCCAGCAGCTTAGGGTCAGGGGATGGCTATGGCTACACCTTC
cdr3_aa: CASSLGSGDGYGYTF

j_call: TRBJ2-1
d_call: -
v_call: TRBV2
clone_size: -
cdr3_nt: TGTGCCAGCACCGAAGGGGCCCGCAGCGCCGGAAATGAGCAGTTCTTC
cdr3_aa: CASTEGARSAGNEQFF

j_call: TRBJ2-7
d_call: TRBD1
v_call: TRBV2
clone_size: -
cdr3_nt: TGTGCCAGCAGAGGACAGGGGGCTCACTTCTACGAGCAGTACTTC
cdr3_aa: CASRGQGAHFYEQYF

j_call: TRBJ2-5
d_call: TRBD1
v_call: TRBV5-4
clone_size: few
cdr3_nt: TGTGCCAGCAGCCAAGACAGGGCAGAGACCCAGTACTTC
cdr3_aa: CASSQDRAETQYF

j_call: TRBJ1-1
d_call: TRBD1
v_call: TRBV9
clone_size: -
cdr3_nt: TGTGCCAGCAGGAACAGGGGTGACACTGAAGCTTTCTTT
cdr3_aa: CASRNRGDTEAFF

j_call: TRBJ1-6
d_call: -
v_call: TRBV2
clone_size: -
cdr3_nt: TGTGCCAGCATTTCAGGGCAGTTTTCACCCCTCCACTTT
cdr3_aa: CASISGQFSPLHF

j_call: TRBJ2-2
d_call: -
v_call: TRBV5-1
clone_size: -
cdr3_nt: TGCGCCAGCAGCCTAGGGATTGGAGGGGGCGCTCCCGGGGAGCTGTTTTTT
cdr3_aa: CASSLGIGGGAPGELFF

j_call: TRBJ2-1
d_call: TRBD2
v_call: TRBV5-1
clone_size: -
cdr3_nt: TGCGCCAGCAGCCGAGTAACTAGCGGGGGGGCAAACAATGAGCAGTTCTTC
cdr3_aa: CASSRVTSGGANNEQFF

j_call: TRBJ2-1
d_call: -
v_call: TRBV9
clone_size: -
cdr3_nt: TGTGCCAGCAGCCCCAGCCCCACAGGGAGTGAGTTCTTC
cdr3_aa: CASSPSPTGSEFF

j_call: TRBJ2-3
d_call: -
v_call: TRBV7-3
clone_size: -
cdr3_nt: TGTGCCAGCAGCTCATCCCCACGGGGGTTGACAGATACGCAGTATTTT
cdr3_aa: CASSSSPRGLTDTQYF

j_call: TRBJ2-7
d_call: -
v_call: TRBV19
clone_size: -
cdr3_nt: TGTGCCAGTAGTACCCAGGGGTTATCCGTCGAGCAGTACTTC
cdr3_aa: CASSTQGLSVEQYF

j_call: TRBJ2-6
d_call: TRBD2
v_call: TRBV7-3
clone_size: -
cdr3_nt: TGTGCCAGCCGGGGGGGAGCGCTCCTGACTTTC
cdr3_aa: CASRGGALLTF

j_call: TRBJ2-3
d_call: -
v_call: TRBV5-6
clone_size: -
cdr3_nt: TGTGCCAGCAGCTTGGGACAGCTTACAGATACGCAGTATTTT
cdr3_aa: CASSLGQLTDTQYF

j_call: TRBJ2-2
d_call: TRBD1
v_call: TRBV29-1
clone_size: -
cdr3_nt: TGCAGCGTTGCAGGATACAGGGGTGGCGGGGAGCTGTTTTTT
cdr3_aa: CSVAGYRGGGELFF

j_call: TRBJ2-3
d_call: TRBD2
v_call: TRBV7-6
clone_size: -
cdr3_nt: TGTGCCAGCAGCCCCAGGGCGGGGGGCAGCACAGATACGCAGTATTTT
cdr3_aa: CASSPRAGGSTDTQYF

j_call: TRBJ2-2
d_call: -
v_call: TRBV6-5
clone_size: -
cdr3_nt: TGTGCCAGCAGTCCCCCTAGCACCGGGGAGCTGTTTTTT
cdr3_aa: CASSPPSTGELFF

j_call: TRBJ1-6
d_call: -
v_call: TRBV9
clone_size: -
cdr3_nt: TGTGCCAGCAGCTCGTCCCAGGATCAACCCAATTCACCCCTCCACTTT
cdr3_aa: CASSSSQDQPNSPLHF

j_call: TRBJ2-5
d_call: -
v_call: TRBV20-1
clone_size: -
cdr3_nt: TGCAGTGCTAGACCCCGGGAGACCCAGTACTTC
cdr3_aa: CSARPRETQYF

j_call: TRBJ2-1
d_call: -
v_call: TRBV5-6
clone_size: once
cdr3_nt: TGTGCCAGCAGCTTTGGGGCCCGCAATGAGCAGTTCTTC
cdr3_aa: CASSFGARNEQFF

j_call: TRBJ1-1
d_call: -
v_call: TRBV5-1
clone_size: -
cdr3_nt: TGCGCCAGCAGCTTTAACGGGAACACTGAAGCTTTCTTT
cdr3_aa: CASSFNGNTEAFF

j_call: TRBJ1-5
d_call: TRBD1
v_call: TRBV6-4
clone_size: -
cdr3_nt: TGTGCCAGCAGCAACGAGAGACAGCGTGGGACAGACTATAGCAATCAGCCCCAGCATTTT
cdr3_aa: CASSNERQRGTDYSNQPQHF

j_call: TRBJ1-5
d_call: TRBD1
v_call: TRBV9
clone_size: -
cdr3_nt: TGTGCCAGCAGCCCCGGGGGGACAGGACTCAATCAGCCCCAGCATTTT
cdr3_aa: CASSPGGTGLNQPQHF

j_call: TRBJ2-2
d_call: -
v_call: TRBV27
clone_size: -
cdr3_nt: TGTGCCAGCAGTTTAGGGCAGGGAATACACACCGGGGAGCTGTTTTTT
cdr3_aa: CASSLGQGIHTGELFF

j_call: TRBJ2-3
d_call: -
v_call: TRBV18
clone_size: -
cdr3_nt: TGTGCCAGCTCACTCCAAACTAGCACAGATACGCAGTATTTT
cdr3_aa: CASSLQTSTDTQYF

j_call: TRBJ2-4
d_call: -
v_call: TRBV19
clone_size: -
cdr3_nt: TGTGCCAGTTCGGGATCAGCCAAAAACATTCAGTACTTC
cdr3_aa: CASSGSAKNIQYF

j_call: TRBJ1-6
d_call: -
v_call: TRBV5-5
clone_size: -
cdr3_nt: TGTGCCAGCAGCTCCGGGACAAATAATTCACCCCTCCACTTT
cdr3_aa: CASSSGTNNSPLHF

j_call: TRBJ1-1
d_call: -
v_call: TRBV9
clone_size: few
cdr3_nt: TGTGCCAGCAGTCCTAACAGGGCTATGAACACTGAAGCTTTCTTT
cdr3_aa: CASSPNRAMNTEAFF

j_call: TRBJ1-1
d_call: -
v_call: TRBV4-1
clone_size: -
cdr3_nt: TGCGCCAGCAGCTCCCCCGGGAACACTGAAGCTTTCTTT
cdr3_aa: CASSSPGNTEAFF

j_call: TRBJ2-4
d_call: TRBD1
v_call: TRBV4-2
clone_size: -
cdr3_nt: TGTGCCAGCAGCCAAGGACAGGGGGACATTCAGTACTTC
cdr3_aa: CASSQGQGDIQYF

j_call: TRBJ1-5
d_call: -
v_call: TRBV19
clone_size: -
cdr3_nt: TGTGCCAGTAGCCGGGGCGGGGGGACACATAGCAATCAGCCCCAGCATTTT
cdr3_aa: CASSRGGGTHSNQPQHF